Listed here are 13 T cell receptor beta chains from one sample, sequenced in a study of vaccination and CD4 T cells after COVID-19. These TCRs' antigens remain unknown. Cultured CD4+ T cell DNA was sequenced using the Oncomine TCR Beta short-read assay. TCRdb reanalysed the PCR reads using MiXCR and keeps one entry per CDR3 protein. The table includes roughly 10,000 distinct CDR3 sequences, approximately 40% detected once. Sample treatment: roughly 10-day PBMC culture with coronavirus spike peptide pools or control peptides (ViraFEST assay). Sequenced input: CD4+ T cells from blood, cultured in vitro. Source of these receptors: a human donor who had recovered from COVID-19.

This clonotype was found a few times. The V call is TRBV7-6, the J call TRBJ2-3; tentatively, D is TRBD1 or TRBD2 (5 bases each). This CDR3 spans 16 amino acids. Germline V gene data show CDR1 as SGHVS and CDR2 as FNYEAQ. V lost 3 bases and J lost 0, with 13 bases in between. CDR3 DNA sequence: TGTGCCAGCAGCTTCTTACCGGGGCCAAGCACAGATACGCAGTATTTT. Translated, it gives CASSFLPGPSTDTQYF.

This clonotype has more than one count but fewer than ten. The chain couples TRBV2 to TRBJ1-5; D gene unclear. V dropped 9 bases and J dropped 0 bases, with 12 bases sitting between them. Germline V lookup: CDR1 SNHLY, CDR2 FYNNEI. The CDR3 totals 14 residues. The CDR3 DNA follows: TGTGCCAGTCGAAGAGGCTATAGCAATCAGCCCCAGCATTTT. Its translation is CASRRGYSNQPQHF.

The chain combines TRBV12-3 or TRBV12-4 with TRBJ1-1; D is undetermined. The V gene lost 10 bases and the J gene lost 4 bases, with 16 bases spanning the gap. This CDR3 has 13 amino acids. This CDR3 reads CANLRGSGTEAFF. As DNA, the CDR3 is TGTGCCAACCTTCGGGGTTCGGGCACTGAAGCTTTCTTT.

The V call is TRBV6-1, the J call TRBJ2-4; 11 bases map to TRBD2. The germline V gene has CDR1 MNHNS and CDR2 SASEGT. Germline trimming cut 5 bases from V and 3 bases from J; bases unmatched to any gene: 3. This CDR3 spans 15 amino acids. The DNA for the CDR3 is TGTGCCAGCAGTCCCGGGACTAGCGGCAAAAACATTCAGTACTTC. Translated: CASSPGTSGKNIQYF.

This rearrangement joins TRBV21-1 to TRBJ1-2; the listed D gene, TRBD1, was not tested against the DNA. TRBV21-1 counts as a pseudogene. The CDR3 has 19 residues. The CDR3 bases are TGTGCCAGCAGCAAAGAATGGTGGAGGGGGAGGTTCTATAGCTATGGCTACACCTTC. Translation: CASSKEWWRGRFYSYGYTF.

In this sample, this clonotype turned up a few times. CDR3 protein: CASKSGLAGEEQFF. In DNA, the CDR3 is TGTGCCAGTAAGTCCGGACTAGCGGGAGAAGAGCAGTTCTTC. The chain uses TRBV19 and TRBJ2-1; 13 positions match TRBD2. The CDR3 runs 14 residues. With V trimmed by 7 bases and J by 10 bases, 7 bases remained unmatched. Germline V gene sequence: CDR1 LNHDA, CDR2 SQIVND (reference sequence).

This clonotype came up a few times. The chain has TRBV7-3 and TRBJ2-5; 8 bases are a match to TRBD2. Losses at the gene ends were 5 bases for V and 1 base for J; bases not matched to a gene: 0. Looked up from germline, CDR1 is SGHTA and CDR2 is FQGTGA. CDR3 length: 13 amino acids. CDR3 loop: CASSRGGQETQYF. CDR3 bases: TGTGCCAGCAGCCGGGGGGGCCAAGAGACCCAGTACTTC. Based on the CDR3 plus reference TRBV7-3 and TRBJ2-5, the full variable domain is GAGVSQTPSNKVTEKGKYVELRCDPISGHTALYWYRQSLGQGPEFLIYFQGTGAADDSGLPNDRFFAVRPEGSVSTLKIQRTERGDSAVYLCASSRGGQETQYFGPGTRLLVL.

This clonotype was seen a handful of times. This chain joins TRBV7-8 and TRBJ2-3; D possibly matches TRBD1 or TRBD2 (6 bases each). Trimming pared 8 bases from V and 3 bases from J, leaving 18 bases between. Germline V gives CDR1 SGHVS, CDR2 FQNEAQ. CDR3 length: 15 residues. The CDR3 region is CASALIKGGTDTQYF. The CDR3 DNA follows: TGTGCCAGCGCTTTAATTAAAGGGGGGACAGATACGCAGTATTTT.

This chain links TRBV5-1 with TRBJ2-3; weak D call: TRBD2 (6 bases). Germline CDR1 SGHRS, CDR2 YFSETQ. This CDR3 is 18 amino acids long. V was cut by 1 base and J by 2 bases, with 20 bases left in between. The CDR3 DNA follows: TGCGCCAGCAGCTTGTTTACCCGTAGCGGAGGACCCACAGATACGCAGTATTTT. As protein: CASSLFTRSGGPTDTQYF.

The rearrangement links TRBV6-1 to TRBJ1-3; a weak D match, TRBD1 (5 bases). Looked up from germline, CDR1 is MNHNS and CDR2 is SASEGT. V lost 5 bases to trimming and J lost 4 bases, with 15 bases between them. The CDR3 length is 15 residues. CDR3: CASSQSGDSGNTIYF. Here the CDR3 DNA reads TGTGCCAGCAGTCAAAGCGGGGACTCCGGAAACACCATATATTTT.

V usage is TRBV5-1 and J usage is TRBJ1-5, with 10 bases aligning to TRBD1. Germline CDR1 is SGHRS and CDR2 is YFSETQ. The CDR3 has 14 amino acids. V dropped 2 bases and J dropped 5; count of bases not matched to a gene: 1. CDR3 region: CASSFGQGDQPQHF. The CDR3 DNA follows: TGCGCCAGCAGCTTCGGACAGGGGGATCAGCCCCAGCATTTT.

The genes are TRBV6-1 and TRBJ1-4; D is possibly TRBD1 (5 bases). The germline CDR1 and CDR2 sequences are MNHNS and SASEGT. This CDR3 has 16 amino acids. V lost 2 bases and J lost 7, with 17 bases in between. CDR3 nucleotides: TGTGCCAGCAGTGAAATCGTCGGGGCAGTGGGTGAAAAACTGTTTTTT. Translation gives CASSEIVGAVGEKLFF.

V and J are TRBV24-1 and TRBJ2-1, with TRBD1 matching 7 bases. With V trimmed by 10 bases and J by 0 bases, 8 bases remained unmatched. The CDR3 length is 15 residues. CDR1 and CDR2 from the germline V gene are KGHDR and SFDVKD. This chain's CDR3 is CATQAPGGSYNEQFF. In DNA, the CDR3 is TGTGCCACACAAGCCCCAGGGGGCTCCTACAATGAGCAGTTCTTC.